This TCR beta chain was recovered during a study of CD8+CD57+ T cells in acquired aplastic anemia. About the research overall: Mean DNA quantity obtained from sorted CD4+ and CD8+ cells was about 3.2 ug. Study-level findings and limits: The study identified 25 to 30 CD8+ CDR3 sequences shared by patients and controls.

Selection for sequencing was limited to patients who had shown CD8+CD57+ cell expansion by flow cytometry. All participating patients were living with severe acquired aplastic anemia. When blood sampling took place, the patients had received no therapy. Genomic DNA templated the TCR beta VDJ and CDR3 profiling. One entry per CDR3 protein results from TCRdb running MiXCR on the reads. The sample comprises 200,000 to 300,000 distinct CDR3 sequences, 47% of which are singletons, and about 8.3% rests with the top ten. This clonotype was counted a few times. What it binds is not known. The receptor's source is a human donor with aplastic anemia. Sequenced material: sorted CD4+, CD8+, or CD8+CD57+ T cells (not recorded which) from PBMCs.

For the CDR3, the DNA is TGTGCCAGCAGCCAAGATTCTCCCAAATCCTACGAGCAGTACTTC. Encoded protein: CASSQDSPKSYEQYF. The J gene is TRBJ2-7, the V gene TRBV3-1; D gene uncertain. V shed 0 bases and J shed 1 base, with 10 bases lying between them. CDR1 LGHDT and CDR2 YNNKEL come from the germline V gene (reference sequence). The CDR3 length is 15 residues.